A selection of T cell receptor beta chains follows, all from one sample in a study of T cells after yellow fever vaccination. TCRdb reprocessed the 5' RACE reads with MiXCR, giving one entry per CDR3 protein. The profile shows roughly 500,000 distinct CDR3 sequences, about a fifth of them singletons. The sample in question was PBMCs, obtained 15 days after the yellow fever booster vaccination. These receptors all come from a man aged 25 to 45 who received the YFV17D yellow fever vaccine. The CDR3 runs from the conserved cysteine through the conserved F or W. A D gene is named only where the DNA matches it firmly.

j_call,v_call,d_call,cdr3_aa
TRBJ1-1,TRBV5-1,-,CASSFEHLNTEAFF
TRBJ2-1,TRBV7-2,-,CASSLMYEQFF
TRBJ2-7,TRBV5-4,TRBD2,CASSLGAGGARAYEQYF
TRBJ1-1,TRBV6-1,-,CASSQSPTGRTEAFF
TRBJ1-2,TRBV29-1,-,CSVEVGYGYTF
TRBJ2-1,TRBV5-1,TRBD2,CASSLGLAGLYNEQFF
TRBJ1-2,TRBV12-3/TRBV12-4,-,CASSRDVLYVYTF
TRBJ1-5,TRBV7-2,-,CASSPGAISNQPQHF
TRBJ2-3,TRBV27,-,CASKAPDTQYF
TRBJ2-7,TRBV20-1,-,CSAIGRTYEQYF
TRBJ2-1,TRBV3-1,-,CASSPNHNEQFF
TRBJ1-5,TRBV20-1,TRBD1,CSAREDRVYNQPQHF
TRBJ2-3,TRBV5-1,TRBD1,CASIPGTGVTDTQYF
TRBJ2-2,TRBV4-3,-,CASSQDGVNRELFF
TRBJ1-1,TRBV5-6,-,CASSVRAGTEAFF
TRBJ1-4,TRBV7-2,-,CASSLGLRGGREKLFF
TRBJ2-3,TRBV5-1,-,CASSLRSEGDTQYF
TRBJ2-1,TRBV7-3,-,CASSPDGTSRIF
TRBJ2-3,TRBV20-1,TRBD1,CSAMPGQATDTQYF
TRBJ1-1,TRBV7-9,-,CASSLAYEAFF
TRBJ1-1,TRBV7-9,-,CASSLVSIRGTEAFF
TRBJ2-3,TRBV4-3,TRBD1,CASSHLTGPRTDTQYF
TRBJ2-5,TRBV6-2/TRBV6-3,TRBD2,CASSWTSGTDQYF
TRBJ2-2,TRBV7-9,-,CASSLNPNTGELFF
TRBJ2-1,TRBV12-3/TRBV12-4,TRBD2,CASSLGWTSGYEQFF
TRBJ1-3,TRBV12-3/TRBV12-4,-,CASSWKEGDTIYF
TRBJ2-7,TRBV28,-,CASSYLTSGVYEQYF
TRBJ2-2,TRBV5-1,-,CASSAGFTQANTGELFF
TRBJ1-1,TRBV7-2,-,CASSPPGFPGNTEAFF
TRBJ2-7,TRBV6-1,-,CASSEASARSGEQYF
TRBJ2-7,TRBV27,-,CASSLSASESSYEQYF
TRBJ2-6,TRBV5-4,TRBD1,CASSLRWDRGLGANVLTF
TRBJ2-7,TRBV20-1,-,CSAGYEQYF
TRBJ2-2,TRBV29-1,-,CSVEDRAENTGELFF
TRBJ2-3,TRBV5-6,-,CASSWSSTDTQYF
TRBJ2-1,TRBV11-2,-,CASRQYRDKNNEQFF
TRBJ2-1,TRBV20-1,TRBD1,CSARRDRNNEQFF
TRBJ2-2,TRBV12-3/TRBV12-4,-,CASSWGPGELFF
TRBJ1-6,TRBV29-1,-,CSVGDPPTSPLHF
TRBJ2-7,TRBV20-1,TRBD1,CSARGTGNEQYF
TRBJ2-1,TRBV28,TRBD1,CASSSRDRGRPNPNEQFF
TRBJ2-3,TRBV6-2/TRBV6-3,-,CASSYGLKNTDTQYF
TRBJ2-5,TRBV20-1,-,CSASRGAGETQYF
TRBJ2-5,TRBV12-3/TRBV12-4,-,CASSRRGALGETQYF
TRBJ2-3,TRBV29-1,-,CSVVRTRTDTQYF
TRBJ2-7,TRBV7-9,-,CASSIRQPLPEQYF
TRBJ2-7,TRBV28,TRBD2,CASTSSGGGISYEQYF
TRBJ2-3,TRBV10-2,-,CASSQGGIDTQYF
TRBJ1-1,TRBV20-1,TRBD1,CSATARGQVTEAFF
TRBJ2-5,TRBV7-6,-,CASSVMLRGGETQYF
TRBJ2-1,TRBV12-3/TRBV12-4,-,CASSLGGSLSYNEQFF
TRBJ2-1,TRBV7-9,TRBD2,CASSHREGPYNEQFF
TRBJ2-1,TRBV20-1,TRBD2,CSALPGLVQNEQFF
TRBJ1-4,TRBV7-2,-,CASNGGFTNEKLFF
TRBJ2-1,TRBV28,-,CASSLVRAGRHNEQFF
TRBJ2-3,TRBV29-1,TRBD1,CSVEGTGGAYDTQYF
TRBJ2-7,TRBV29-1,-,CSVGGFNSYEQYF